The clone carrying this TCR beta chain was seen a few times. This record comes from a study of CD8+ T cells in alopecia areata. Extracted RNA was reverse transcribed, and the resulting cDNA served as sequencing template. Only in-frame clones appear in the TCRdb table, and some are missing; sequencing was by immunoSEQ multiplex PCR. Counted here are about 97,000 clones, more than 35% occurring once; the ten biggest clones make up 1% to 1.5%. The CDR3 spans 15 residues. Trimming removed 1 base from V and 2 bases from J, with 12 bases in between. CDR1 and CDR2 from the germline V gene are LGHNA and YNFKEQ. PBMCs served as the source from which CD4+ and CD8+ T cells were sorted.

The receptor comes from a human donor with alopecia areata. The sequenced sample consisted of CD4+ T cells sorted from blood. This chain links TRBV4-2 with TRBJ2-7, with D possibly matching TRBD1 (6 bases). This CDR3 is CASSQAADRTYEQYF. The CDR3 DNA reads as TGTGCCAGCAGCCAAGCGGCGGACAGAACCTACGAGCAGTACTTC.